This passage covers 7 T cell receptor beta chains from one sample sequenced in a study of cytomegalovirus exposure and HLA in healthy donors. Primers: 60 Vbeta forward and 13 Jbeta reverse. Libraries were prepared by immunoSEQ multiplex PCR; TCRdb keeps only in-frame clonotypes and omits some of them. The sample records 90,000 to 150,000 clones, about 8% being singletons. Sequencing used PBMCs. The receptors originated from a woman aged 35 to 49 in good health and CMV-seropositive.

The chain recombines TRBV6-4 with TRBJ1-5; TRBD1 matches at 8 bases. The CDR3 totals 14 residues. Germline trimming cut 3 bases from V and 9 bases from J; bases unmatched to any gene: 7. Germline lookup yields CDR1 MRHNA and CDR2 SNTAGT. The CDR3 DNA reads TGTGCCAGCAGTGAAACAGGGGGGGTAGGGCCCCAGCATTTT. Translation gives CASSETGGVGPQHF.

This clone was detected a few times. The CDR3 spells CASSFSGAGGYTF. In DNA form, the CDR3 reads TGTGCCAGCAGTTTTTCAGGGGCGGGTGGCTACACCTTC. The chain links TRBV28 to TRBJ1-2; possible D gene TRBD1, 6 bases. This CDR3 has 13 residues. The V gene lost 3 bases and the J gene lost 7 bases, with 12 bases spanning the gap. CDR1 MDHEN and CDR2 SYDVKM come from the germline V gene.

This clone was observed a few times. The chain uses TRBV2 and TRBJ2-7; TRBD1 aligns across 7 bases. J lost 5 bases, V lost 5 bases, and 9 bases had no gene match. Germline V CDR1 and CDR2: SNHLY, FYNNEI. The CDR3 length is 14 residues. CDR3 protein: CASSFPGQTDEQYF. DNA for the CDR3: TGTGCCAGCAGTTTTCCGGGACAGACCGACGAGCAGTACTTC.

This clone was seen more than once but under ten times. This sequence joins TRBV5-1 and TRBJ1-1; maybe TRBD1 (6 bases). Germline V gene data show CDR1 as SGHRS and CDR2 as YFSETQ. The CDR3 has 16 residues. The V end lost 4 bases, the J end lost 0 bases, and 16 bases lay between the germline ends. The CDR3: CASSPGQRLVNTEAFF. The CDR3 DNA is TGCGCCAGCAGCCCCGGACAGCGCCTAGTGAACACTGAAGCTTTCTTT. Variable domain in full (rest from reference TRBV5-1 and TRBJ1-1): KAGVTQTPRYLIKTRGQQVTLSCSPISGHRSVSWYQQTPGQGLQFLFEYFSETQRNKGNFPGRFSGRQFSNSRSEMNVSTLELGDSALYLCASSPGQRLVNTEAFFGQGTRLTVV.

This clone was observed a handful of times. This chain links TRBV9 with TRBJ1-4; D gene unclear. Per the germline V gene, CDR1 is SGDLS and CDR2 is YYNGEE. This CDR3 region has 13 residues. With 3 bases removed from V and 8 bases from J, the gap between germline ends came to 11 bases. CDR3 in amino acids: CASSARVGEKLFF. Written as DNA, the CDR3 is TGTGCCAGCAGCGCCCGGGTTGGGGAAAAACTGTTTTTT.

The chain recombines TRBV15 with TRBJ2-5; 8 bases fit TRBD2. V lost 8 bases and J lost 4; bases outside the gene matches: 12. Per the germline V gene, CDR1 is LNHNV and CDR2 is YYDKDF (reference sequence). CDR3 size: 15 residues. The CDR3 DNA sequence: TGTGCCACCGGATCCAGTCTGAGCGGGGGAGAGACCCAGTACTTC. Translation: CATGSSLSGGETQYF.

This clone turned up a few times. This chain uses TRBV6-5 with TRBJ2-7; 7 bases fit TRBD1. This CDR3 is 14 amino acids long. Losses at the gene ends were 6 bases for V and 2 bases for J; bases not matched to a gene: 7. Looked up from germline, CDR1 is MNHEY and CDR2 is SVGAGI. For the CDR3, the DNA is TGTGCCAGCAGGGGGAACAGGGGAACCTACGAGCAGTACTTC. Its protein product is CASRGNRGTYEQYF.